The sequence of this TCR beta chain was determined in a study of T cell changes during pregnancy in multiple sclerosis. A remark on this clone: A junction end diverges from the germline sequence, so it may reflect a read error.

The CDR3 runs 15 residues. Looked up from germline, CDR1 is SSHAT and CDR2 is FNYEAQ (reference sequence). Sequencing was performed with immunoSEQ multiplex PCR; in TCRdb, only in-frame clones are kept and a portion is missing. The sample carries 37,000 or so clones, about nine tenths recorded once. This sequence originates from a female donor in good health, enrolled as a control in a pregnancy study. The rearrangement uses TRBV7-7 and TRBJ2-3, with a tentative D call TRBD2 (6 bases). Here the sequenced sample was CD4+ T cells from peripheral blood mononuclear cells, taken in the second trimester of pregnancy. The CDR3 coding sequence is TGTGCTAGCAGCTTAGGTAGCGGAAGCACAGATACGCAGTATTTT. It translates to CASSLGSGSTDTQYF.